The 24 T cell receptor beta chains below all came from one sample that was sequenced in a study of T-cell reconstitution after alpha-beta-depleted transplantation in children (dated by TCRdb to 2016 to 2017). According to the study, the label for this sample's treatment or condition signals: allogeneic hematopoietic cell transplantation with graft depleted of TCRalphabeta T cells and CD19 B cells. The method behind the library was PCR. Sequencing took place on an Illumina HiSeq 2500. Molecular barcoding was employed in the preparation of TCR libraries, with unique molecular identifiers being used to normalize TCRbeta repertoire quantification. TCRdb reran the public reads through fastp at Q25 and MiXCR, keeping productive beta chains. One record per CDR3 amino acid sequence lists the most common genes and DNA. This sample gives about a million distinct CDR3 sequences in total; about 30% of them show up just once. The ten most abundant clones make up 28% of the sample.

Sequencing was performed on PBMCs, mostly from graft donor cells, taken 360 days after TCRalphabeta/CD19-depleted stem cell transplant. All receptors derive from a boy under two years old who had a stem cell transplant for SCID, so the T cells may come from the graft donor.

The CDR3 nucleotides are TGTGCCAGCAGGCCCGAGCGGGGGCGCACAGATACGCAGTATTTT. Encoded protein: CASRPERGRTDTQYF. This chain links TRBV6-1 with TRBJ2-3, with 8 bases matching TRBD2. J was trimmed by 1 base and V by 6 bases; bases with no gene match: 6. Germline CDR1 and CDR2: MNHNS and SASEGT. CDR3 length: 15 amino acids.

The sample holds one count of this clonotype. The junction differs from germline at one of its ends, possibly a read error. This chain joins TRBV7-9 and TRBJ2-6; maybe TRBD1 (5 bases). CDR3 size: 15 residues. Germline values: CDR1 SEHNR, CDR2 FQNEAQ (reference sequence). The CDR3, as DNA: TGCGCCAGCAGCTTATACCAGGCAGGGCCCCAGGTCCTGACTTTC. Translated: CASSLYQAGPQVLTF.

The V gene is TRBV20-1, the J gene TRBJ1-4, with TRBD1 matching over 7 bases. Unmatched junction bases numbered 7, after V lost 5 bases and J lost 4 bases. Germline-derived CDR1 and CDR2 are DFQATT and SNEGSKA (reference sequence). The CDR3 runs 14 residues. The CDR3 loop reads CSASPGQINEKLFF. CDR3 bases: TGCAGTGCTTCCCCGGGACAGATTAATGAAAAACTGTTTTTT.

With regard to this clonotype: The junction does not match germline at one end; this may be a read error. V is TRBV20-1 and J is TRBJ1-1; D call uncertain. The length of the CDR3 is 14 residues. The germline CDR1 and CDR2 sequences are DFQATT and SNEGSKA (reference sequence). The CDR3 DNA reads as TGCAGTGGATCTTCTATTGGCGCGAACGCTGAAGCTTTCTTT. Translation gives CSGSSIGANAEAFF.

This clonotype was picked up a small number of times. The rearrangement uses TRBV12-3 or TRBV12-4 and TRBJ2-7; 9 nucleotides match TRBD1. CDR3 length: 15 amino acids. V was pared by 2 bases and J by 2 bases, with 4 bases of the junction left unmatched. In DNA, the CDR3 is TGTGCCAGCAGTTTAAGGGGACAGGGAACCTACGAGCAGTACTTC. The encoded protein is CASSLRGQGTYEQYF.

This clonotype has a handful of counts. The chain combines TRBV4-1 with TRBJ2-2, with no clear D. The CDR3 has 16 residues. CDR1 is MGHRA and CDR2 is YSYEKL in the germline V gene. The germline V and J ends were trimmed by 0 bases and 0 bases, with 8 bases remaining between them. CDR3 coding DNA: TGCGCCAGCAGCCAAGATCCAGCCGCGAACACCGGGGAGCTGTTTTTT. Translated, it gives CASSQDPAANTGELFF.

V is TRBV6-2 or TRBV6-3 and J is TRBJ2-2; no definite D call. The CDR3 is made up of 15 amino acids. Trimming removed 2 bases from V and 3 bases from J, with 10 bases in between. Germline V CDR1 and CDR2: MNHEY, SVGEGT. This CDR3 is CASSYLAPHTGELFF. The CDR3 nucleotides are TGTGCCAGCAGTTACCTTGCCCCGCACACCGGGGAGCTGTTTTTT.

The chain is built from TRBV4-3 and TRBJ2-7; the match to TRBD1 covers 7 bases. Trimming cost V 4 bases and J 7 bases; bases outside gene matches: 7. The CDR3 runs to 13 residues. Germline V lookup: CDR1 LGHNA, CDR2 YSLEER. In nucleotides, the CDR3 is TGCGCCAGCAGCCGAGACGACAGGGCTGAGCAGTACTTC. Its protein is CASSRDDRAEQYF.

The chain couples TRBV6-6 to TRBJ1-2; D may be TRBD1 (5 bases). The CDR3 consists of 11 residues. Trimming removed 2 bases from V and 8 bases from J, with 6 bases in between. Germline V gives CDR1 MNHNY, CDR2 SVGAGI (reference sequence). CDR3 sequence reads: CASSYRDGYTF. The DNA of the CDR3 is TGTGCCAGCAGTTACAGGGACGGCTACACCTTC.

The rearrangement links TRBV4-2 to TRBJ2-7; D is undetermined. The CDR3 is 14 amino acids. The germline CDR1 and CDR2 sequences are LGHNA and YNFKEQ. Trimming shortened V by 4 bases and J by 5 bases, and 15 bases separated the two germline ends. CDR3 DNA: TGTGCCAGCAGCCCGGCCGGCCTCAGCAACGAGCAGTACTTC. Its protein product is CASSPAGLSNEQYF.

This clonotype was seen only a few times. As DNA, the CDR3 is TGTGCCAGCAGCGTAGCTCCTAGCGAGGTCCAAGAGACCCAGTACTTC. This encodes CASSVAPSEVQETQYF. This sequence joins TRBV9 and TRBJ2-5; D is possibly TRBD2 (6 bases). The CDR3 runs to 16 residues. From germline, CDR1 is SGDLS and CDR2 YYNGEE. V was pared by 0 bases and J by 1 base, with 13 bases between.

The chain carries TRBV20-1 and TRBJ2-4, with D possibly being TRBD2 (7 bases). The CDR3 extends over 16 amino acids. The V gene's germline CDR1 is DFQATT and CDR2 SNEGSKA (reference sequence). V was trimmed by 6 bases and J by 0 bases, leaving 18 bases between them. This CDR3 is CSAQGGDYLAKNIQYF. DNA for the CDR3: TGCAGTGCCCAAGGGGGGGACTACCTAGCCAAAAACATTCAGTACTTC.

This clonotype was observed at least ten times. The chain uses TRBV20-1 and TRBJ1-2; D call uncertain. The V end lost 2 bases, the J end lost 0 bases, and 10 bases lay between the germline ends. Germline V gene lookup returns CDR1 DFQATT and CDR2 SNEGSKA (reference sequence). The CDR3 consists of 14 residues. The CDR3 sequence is CSARLESTNYGYTF. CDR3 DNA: TGCAGTGCTAGATTGGAGTCTACTAACTATGGCTACACCTTC.

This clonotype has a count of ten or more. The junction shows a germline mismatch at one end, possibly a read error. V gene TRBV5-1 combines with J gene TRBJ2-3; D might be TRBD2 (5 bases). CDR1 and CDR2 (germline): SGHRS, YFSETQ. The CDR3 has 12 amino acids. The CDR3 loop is CASSGSTDTQYF. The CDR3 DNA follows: TGTGCCAGCAGCGGCAGCACAGATACGCAGTATTTT.

The CDR3 DNA reads TGCAGTGCTAGAGAAAACAGGGGTTACGGTTCACCCCTCCACTTT. Protein: CSARENRGYGSPLHF. The gene calls are TRBV20-1 and TRBJ1-6; 7 nucleotides line up with TRBD1. CDR1 DFQATT and CDR2 SNEGSKA come from the germline V gene (reference sequence). V dropped 0 bases and J dropped 9; count of bases not matched to a gene: 8. The CDR3 is made up of 15 amino acids.

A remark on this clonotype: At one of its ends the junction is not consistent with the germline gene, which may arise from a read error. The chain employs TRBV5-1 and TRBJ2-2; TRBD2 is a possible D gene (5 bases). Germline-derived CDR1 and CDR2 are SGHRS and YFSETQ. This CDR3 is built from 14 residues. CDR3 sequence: CASSLWESTGELLF. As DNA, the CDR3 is TGCGCCAGCAGCTTGTGGGAGTCCACCGGGGAGCTGTTATTT.

CDR3 amino acids: CATSRDVGGEQYF. In DNA form, the CDR3 reads TGTGCCACCAGCAGAGACGTGGGGGGCGAGCAGTACTTC. The chain recombines TRBV15 with TRBJ2-7; possibly TRBD2 for D (6 bases). Germline V lookup: CDR1 LNHNV, CDR2 YYDKDF (reference sequence). The V end lost 0 bases, the J end lost 6 bases, and 9 bases lay between the germline ends. The CDR3 consists of 13 residues.

This chain's CDR3 is CSVRGAVSGELFF. The CDR3 DNA follows: TGCAGCGTTCGGGGGGCGGTATCCGGGGAGCTGTTTTTT. The chain carries TRBV29-1 and TRBJ2-2, with a possible D match to TRBD2 (7 bases). Germline V lookup: CDR1 SQVTM, CDR2 ANQGSEA. Deletions cut 5 bases from V and 6 bases from J, with 13 bases between. The length of the CDR3 is 13 residues.

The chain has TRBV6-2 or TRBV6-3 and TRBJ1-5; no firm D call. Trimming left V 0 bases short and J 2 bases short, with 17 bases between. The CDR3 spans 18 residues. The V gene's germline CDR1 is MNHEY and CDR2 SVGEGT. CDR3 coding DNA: TGTGCCAGCAGTTACTCATTCGGCAGCGGGTCTCGCAATCAGCCCCAGCATTTT. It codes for CASSYSFGSGSRNQPQHF.

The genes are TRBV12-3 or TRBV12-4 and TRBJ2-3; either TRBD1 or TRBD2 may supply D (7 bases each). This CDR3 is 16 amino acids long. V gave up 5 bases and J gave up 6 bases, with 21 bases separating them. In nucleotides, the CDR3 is TGTGCCAGCAGTGAGCGGGACAGTCGGTTGTCGGATACGCAGTATTTT. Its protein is CASSERDSRLSDTQYF.

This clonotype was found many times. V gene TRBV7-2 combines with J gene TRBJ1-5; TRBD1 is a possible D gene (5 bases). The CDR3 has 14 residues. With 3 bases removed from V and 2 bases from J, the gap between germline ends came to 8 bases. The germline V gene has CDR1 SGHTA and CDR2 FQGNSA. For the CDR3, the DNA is TGTGCCAGCAGCTTTGTCAGGGGCAATCAGCCCCAGCATTTT. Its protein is CASSFVRGNQPQHF.

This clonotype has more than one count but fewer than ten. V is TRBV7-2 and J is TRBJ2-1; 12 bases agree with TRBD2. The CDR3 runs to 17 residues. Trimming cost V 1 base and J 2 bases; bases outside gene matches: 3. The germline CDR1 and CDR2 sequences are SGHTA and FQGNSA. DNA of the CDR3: TGTGCCAGCAGCTTAGGAGGACTAGCGGGGCCCTACAATGAGCAGTTCTTC. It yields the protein CASSLGGLAGPYNEQFF. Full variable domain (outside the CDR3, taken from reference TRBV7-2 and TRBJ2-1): GAGVSQSPSNKVTEKGKDVELRCDPISGHTALYWYRQSLGQGLEFLIYFQGNSAPDKSGLPSDRFSAERTGGSVSTLTIQRTQQEDSAVYLCASSLGGLAGPYNEQFFGPGTRLTVL.

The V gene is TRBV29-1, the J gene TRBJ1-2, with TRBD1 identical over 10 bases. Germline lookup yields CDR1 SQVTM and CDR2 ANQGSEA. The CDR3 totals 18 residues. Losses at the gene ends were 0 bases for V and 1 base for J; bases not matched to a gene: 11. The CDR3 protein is CSVEDRLGQGSVNYGYTF. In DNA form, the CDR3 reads TGCAGCGTTGAAGATCGGTTGGGACAGGGGAGCGTTAACTATGGCTACACCTTC.

Written as DNA, the CDR3 is TGCGCCAGCAGCCCTCCCAGGAGGACTAGCATAAACGAGCAGTACTTC. It encodes CASSPPRRTSINEQYF. The chain links TRBV4-1 to TRBJ2-7; TRBD2 matches 8 bases. With V trimmed by 4 bases and J by 5 bases, 13 bases remained unmatched. Germline V gives CDR1 MGHRA, CDR2 YSYEKL. This CDR3 has 16 residues.